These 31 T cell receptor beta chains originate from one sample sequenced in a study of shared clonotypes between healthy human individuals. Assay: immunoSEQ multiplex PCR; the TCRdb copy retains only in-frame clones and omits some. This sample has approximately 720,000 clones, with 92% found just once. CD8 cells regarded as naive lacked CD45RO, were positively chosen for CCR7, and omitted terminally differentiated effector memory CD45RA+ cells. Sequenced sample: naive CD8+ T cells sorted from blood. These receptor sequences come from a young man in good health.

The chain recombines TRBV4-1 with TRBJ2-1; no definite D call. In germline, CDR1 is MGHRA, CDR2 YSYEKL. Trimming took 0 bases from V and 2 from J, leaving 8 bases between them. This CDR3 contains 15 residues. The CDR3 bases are TGCGCCAGCAGCCAAGAACGGCTGACCTACAATGAGCAGTTCTTC. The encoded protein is CASSQERLTYNEQFF.

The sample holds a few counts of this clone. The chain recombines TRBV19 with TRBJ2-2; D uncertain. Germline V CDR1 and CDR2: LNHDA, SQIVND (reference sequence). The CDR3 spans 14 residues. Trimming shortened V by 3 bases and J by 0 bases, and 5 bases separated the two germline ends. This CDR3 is CASSIGSNTGELFF. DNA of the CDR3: TGTGCCAGTAGTATTGGGTCGAACACCGGGGAGCTGTTTTTT.

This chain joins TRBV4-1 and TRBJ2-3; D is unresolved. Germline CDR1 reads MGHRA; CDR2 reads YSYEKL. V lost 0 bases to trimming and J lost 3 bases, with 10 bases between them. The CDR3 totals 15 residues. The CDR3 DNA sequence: TGCGCCAGCAGCCAAGAGTGGGATCCAACAGATACGCAGTATTTT. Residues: CASSQEWDPTDTQYF.

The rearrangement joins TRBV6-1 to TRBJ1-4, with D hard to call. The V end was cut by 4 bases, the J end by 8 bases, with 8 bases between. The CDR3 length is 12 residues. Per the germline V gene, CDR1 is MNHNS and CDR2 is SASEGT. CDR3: CASSALLEKLFF. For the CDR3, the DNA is TGTGCCAGCAGTGCCTTACTGGAAAAACTGTTTTTT.

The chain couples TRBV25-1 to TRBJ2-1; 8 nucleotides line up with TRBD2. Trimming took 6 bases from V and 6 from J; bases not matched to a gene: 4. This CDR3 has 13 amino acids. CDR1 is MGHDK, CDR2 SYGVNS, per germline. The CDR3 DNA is TGTGCCAGCAGACTAGCGGTTGGCAATGAGCAGTTCTTC. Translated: CASRLAVGNEQFF.

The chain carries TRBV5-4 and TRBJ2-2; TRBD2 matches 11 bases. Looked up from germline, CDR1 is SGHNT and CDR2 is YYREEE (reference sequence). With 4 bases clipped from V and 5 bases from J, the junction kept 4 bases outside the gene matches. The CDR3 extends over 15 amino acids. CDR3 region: CASSRTSGPTGELFF. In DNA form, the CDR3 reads TGTGCCAGCAGCCGGACTAGCGGGCCGACCGGGGAGCTGTTTTTT.

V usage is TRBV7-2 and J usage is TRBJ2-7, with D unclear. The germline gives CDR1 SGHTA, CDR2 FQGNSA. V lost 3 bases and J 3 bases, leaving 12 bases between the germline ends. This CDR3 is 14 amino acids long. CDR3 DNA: TGTGCCAGCAGCTTCTTCCTGGACGTCTACGAGCAGTACTTC. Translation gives CASSFFLDVYEQYF.

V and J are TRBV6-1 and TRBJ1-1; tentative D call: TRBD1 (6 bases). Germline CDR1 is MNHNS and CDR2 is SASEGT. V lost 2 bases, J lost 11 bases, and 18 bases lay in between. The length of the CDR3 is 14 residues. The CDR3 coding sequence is TGTGCCAGCAGTGAAATTTTACAGGGTGGTGGGGCTTTCTTT. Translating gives CASSEILQGGGAFF.

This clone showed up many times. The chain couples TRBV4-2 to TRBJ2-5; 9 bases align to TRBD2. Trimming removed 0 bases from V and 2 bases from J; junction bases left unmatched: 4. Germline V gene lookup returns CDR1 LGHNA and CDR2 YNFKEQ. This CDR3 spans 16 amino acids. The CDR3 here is CASSQDGAGGQETQYF. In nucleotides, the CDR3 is TGTGCCAGCAGCCAAGATGGAGCGGGGGGTCAAGAGACCCAGTACTTC.

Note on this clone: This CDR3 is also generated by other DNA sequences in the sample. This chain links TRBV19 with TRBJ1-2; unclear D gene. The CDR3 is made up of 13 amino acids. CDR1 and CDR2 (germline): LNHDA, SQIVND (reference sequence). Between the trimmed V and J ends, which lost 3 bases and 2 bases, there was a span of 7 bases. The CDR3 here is CASSIGENYGYTF. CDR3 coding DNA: TGTGCCAGTAGTATCGGTGAGAACTATGGCTACACCTTC.

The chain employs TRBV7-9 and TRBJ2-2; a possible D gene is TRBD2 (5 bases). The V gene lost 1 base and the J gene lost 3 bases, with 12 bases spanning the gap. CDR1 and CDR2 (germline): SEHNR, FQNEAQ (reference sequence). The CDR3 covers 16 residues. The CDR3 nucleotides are TGTGCCAGCAGCTTAGGTACAAGGACTCACACCGGGGAGCTGTTTTTT. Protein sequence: CASSLGTRTHTGELFF.

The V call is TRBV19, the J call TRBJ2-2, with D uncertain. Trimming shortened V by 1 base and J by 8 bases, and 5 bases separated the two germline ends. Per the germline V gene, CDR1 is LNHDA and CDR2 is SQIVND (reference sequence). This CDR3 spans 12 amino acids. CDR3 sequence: CASSIAAGELFF. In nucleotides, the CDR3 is TGTGCCAGTAGTATAGCAGCAGGGGAGCTGTTTTTT.

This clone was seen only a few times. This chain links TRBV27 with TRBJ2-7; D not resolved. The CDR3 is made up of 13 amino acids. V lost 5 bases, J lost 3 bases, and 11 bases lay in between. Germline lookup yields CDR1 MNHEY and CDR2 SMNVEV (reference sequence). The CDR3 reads CASSRLAGYEQYF. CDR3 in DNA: TGTGCCAGCAGTCGTCTGGCAGGCTACGAGCAGTACTTC.

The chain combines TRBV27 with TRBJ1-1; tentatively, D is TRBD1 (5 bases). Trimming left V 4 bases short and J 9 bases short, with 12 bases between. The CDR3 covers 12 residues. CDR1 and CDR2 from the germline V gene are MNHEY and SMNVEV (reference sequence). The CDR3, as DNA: TGTGCCAGCAGTTCAGCGGGACTTCAAGCTTTCTTT. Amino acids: CASSSAGLQAFF.

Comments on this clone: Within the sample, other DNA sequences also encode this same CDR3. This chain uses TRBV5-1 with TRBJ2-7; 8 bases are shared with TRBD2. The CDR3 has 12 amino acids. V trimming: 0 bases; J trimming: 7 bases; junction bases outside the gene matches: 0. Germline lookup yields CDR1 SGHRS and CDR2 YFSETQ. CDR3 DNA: TGCGCCAGCAGCTTGGGCGGGAGGGAGCAGTACTTC. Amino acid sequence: CASSLGGREQYF.

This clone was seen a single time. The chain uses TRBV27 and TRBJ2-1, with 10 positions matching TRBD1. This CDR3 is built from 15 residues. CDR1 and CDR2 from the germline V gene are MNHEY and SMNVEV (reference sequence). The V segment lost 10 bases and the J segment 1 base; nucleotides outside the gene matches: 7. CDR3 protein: CATRQGALSYNEQFF. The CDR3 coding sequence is TGTGCCACCCGACAGGGGGCTTTGTCCTACAATGAGCAGTTCTTC.

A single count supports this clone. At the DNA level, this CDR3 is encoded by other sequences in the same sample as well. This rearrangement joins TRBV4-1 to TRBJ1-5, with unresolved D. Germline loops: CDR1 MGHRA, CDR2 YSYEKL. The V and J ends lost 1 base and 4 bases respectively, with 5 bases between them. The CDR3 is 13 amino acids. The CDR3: CASSQVQNQPQHF. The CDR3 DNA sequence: TGCGCCAGCAGCCAAGTGCAAAATCAGCCCCAGCATTTT.

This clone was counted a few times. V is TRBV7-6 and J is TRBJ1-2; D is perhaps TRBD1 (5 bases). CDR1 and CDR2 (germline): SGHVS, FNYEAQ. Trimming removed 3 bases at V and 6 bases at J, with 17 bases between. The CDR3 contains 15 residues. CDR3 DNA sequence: TGTGCCAGCAGCTTCTCCGGGAGCACGGGGGATGGCTACACCTTC. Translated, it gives CASSFSGSTGDGYTF.

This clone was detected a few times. The CDR3 nucleotides read TGCGCCAGCTCGGACGGCCGTGAAGCTTTCTTT. It codes for CASSDGREAFF. The chain recombines TRBV10-1 with TRBJ1-1; D gene unclear. V was shortened by 8 bases and J by 7 bases, with 11 bases between the two germline ends. The CDR3 is made up of 11 amino acids. The V gene's germline CDR1 is WNHNN and CDR2 SYGVQD (reference sequence).

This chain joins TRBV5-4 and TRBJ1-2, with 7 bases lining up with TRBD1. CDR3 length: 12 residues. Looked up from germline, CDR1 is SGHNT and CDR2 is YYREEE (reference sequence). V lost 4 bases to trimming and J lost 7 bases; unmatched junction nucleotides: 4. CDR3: CASSPDRVGYTF. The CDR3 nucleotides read TGTGCCAGCAGCCCCGACAGGGTTGGCTACACCTTC.

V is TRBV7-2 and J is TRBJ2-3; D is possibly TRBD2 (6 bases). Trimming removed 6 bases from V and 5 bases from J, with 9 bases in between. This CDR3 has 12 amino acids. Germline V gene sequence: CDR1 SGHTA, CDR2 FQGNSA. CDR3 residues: CASSYGGDTQYF. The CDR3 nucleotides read TGTGCCAGCAGTTACGGGGGAGATACGCAGTATTTT. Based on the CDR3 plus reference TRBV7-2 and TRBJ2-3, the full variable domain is GAGVSQSPSNKVTEKGKDVELRCDPISGHTALYWYRQSLGQGLEFLIYFQGNSAPDKSGLPSDRFSAERTGGSVSTLTIQRTQQEDSAVYLCASSYGGDTQYFGPGTRLTVL.

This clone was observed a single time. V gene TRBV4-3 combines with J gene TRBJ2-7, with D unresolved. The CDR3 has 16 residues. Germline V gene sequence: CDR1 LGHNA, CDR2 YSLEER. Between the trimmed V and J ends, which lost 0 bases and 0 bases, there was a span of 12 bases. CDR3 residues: CASSQDFGPYSYEQYF. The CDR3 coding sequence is TGCGCCAGCAGCCAAGATTTTGGACCGTACTCCTACGAGCAGTACTTC.

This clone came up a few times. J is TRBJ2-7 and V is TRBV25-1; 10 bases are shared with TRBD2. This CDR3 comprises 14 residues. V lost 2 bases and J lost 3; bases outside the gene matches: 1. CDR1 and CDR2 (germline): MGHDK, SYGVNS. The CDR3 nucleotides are TGTGCCAGCAGTGAAGCTAGCGGGAGCTACGAGCAGTACTTC. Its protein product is CASSEASGSYEQYF.

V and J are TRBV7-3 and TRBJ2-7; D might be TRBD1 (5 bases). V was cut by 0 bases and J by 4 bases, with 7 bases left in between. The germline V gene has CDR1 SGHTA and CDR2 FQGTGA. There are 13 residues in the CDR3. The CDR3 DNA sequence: TGTGCCAGCAGCTTAACGCCAGGGTACGAGCAGTACTTC. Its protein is CASSLTPGYEQYF. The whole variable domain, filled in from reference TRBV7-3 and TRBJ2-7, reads GAGVSQTPSNKVTEKGKYVELRCDPISGHTALYWYRQSLGQGPEFLIYFQGTGAADDSGLPNDRFFAVRPEGSVSTLKIQRTERGDSAVYLCASSLTPGYEQYFGPGTRLTVT.

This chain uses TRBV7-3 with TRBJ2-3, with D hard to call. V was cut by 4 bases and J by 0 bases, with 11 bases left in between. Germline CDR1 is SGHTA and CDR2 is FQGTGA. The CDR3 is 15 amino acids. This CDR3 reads CASSSTFLSTDTQYF. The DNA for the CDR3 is TGTGCCAGCAGCTCCACCTTCTTAAGCACAGATACGCAGTATTTT.

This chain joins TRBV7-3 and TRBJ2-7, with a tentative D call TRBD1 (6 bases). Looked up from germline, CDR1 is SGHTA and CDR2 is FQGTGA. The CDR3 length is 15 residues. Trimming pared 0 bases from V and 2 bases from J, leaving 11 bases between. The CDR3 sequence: CASSLTGASPYEQYF. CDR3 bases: TGTGCCAGCAGCTTAACGGGGGCCAGCCCCTACGAGCAGTACTTC.

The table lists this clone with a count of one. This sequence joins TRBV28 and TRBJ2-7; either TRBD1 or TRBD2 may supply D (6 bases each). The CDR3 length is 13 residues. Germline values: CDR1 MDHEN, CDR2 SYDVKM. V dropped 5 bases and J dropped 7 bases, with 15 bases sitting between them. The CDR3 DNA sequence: TGTGCCAGCAGTCCCCGGACAGCGGGTGAGCAGTACTTC. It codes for CASSPRTAGEQYF. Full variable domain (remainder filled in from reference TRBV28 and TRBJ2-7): DVKVTQSSRYLVKRTGEKVFLECVQDMDHENMFWYRQDPGLGLRLIYFSYDVKMKEKGDIPEGYSVSREKKERFSLILESASTNQTSMYLCASSPRTAGEQYFGPGTRLTVT.

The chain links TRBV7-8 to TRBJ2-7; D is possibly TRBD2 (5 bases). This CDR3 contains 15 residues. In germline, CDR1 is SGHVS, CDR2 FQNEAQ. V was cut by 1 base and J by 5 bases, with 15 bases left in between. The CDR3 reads CASSLGAAGINEQYF. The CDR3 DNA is TGTGCCAGCAGCTTAGGTGCCGCCGGGATAAACGAGCAGTACTTC.

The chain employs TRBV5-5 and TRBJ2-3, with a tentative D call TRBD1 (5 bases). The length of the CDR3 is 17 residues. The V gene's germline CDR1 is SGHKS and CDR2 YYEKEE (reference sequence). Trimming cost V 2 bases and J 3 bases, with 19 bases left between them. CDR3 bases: TGTGCCAGCAGCTTTAGTGGGTCCAGGGATTGGACAGATACGCAGTATTTT. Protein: CASSFSGSRDWTDTQYF.

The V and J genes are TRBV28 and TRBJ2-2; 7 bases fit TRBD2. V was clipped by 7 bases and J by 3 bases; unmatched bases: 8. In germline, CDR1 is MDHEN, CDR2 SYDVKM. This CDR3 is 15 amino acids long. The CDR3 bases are TGTGCCAGCAATCCCTTGCGGGAGTACACCGGGGAGCTGTTTTTT. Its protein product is CASNPLREYTGELFF.

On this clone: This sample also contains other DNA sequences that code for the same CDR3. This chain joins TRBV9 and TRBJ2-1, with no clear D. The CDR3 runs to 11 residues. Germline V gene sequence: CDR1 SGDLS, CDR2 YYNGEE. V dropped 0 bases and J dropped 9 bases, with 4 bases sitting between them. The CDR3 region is CASSVGPEQFF. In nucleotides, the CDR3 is TGTGCCAGCAGCGTAGGCCCTGAGCAGTTCTTC.